This TCR beta chain appears in the sequencing data of a study of blood T cell repertoires in COVID-19. Study context: Donors in the United States, Italy and Spain gave samples during acute or convalescent COVID-19.

Here immunoSEQ multiplex PCR was the method, and the copy in TCRdb shows in-frame clones only, minus some. The sample carries 300,000 to 350,000 clones, under 90% recorded once. Two consecutive negative NP/OP PCR tests, clearance, or resolved symptoms defined Cohort 3 recovery. This sequence originates from a woman in her thirties who had recovered from COVID-19. The sequencing input was PBMCs or T cells enriched from blood (not recorded which).

CDR3 nucleotide sequence: TGTGCCAGCAGCCTTGACAGGGATGGCTACACCTTC. Protein: CASSLDRDGYTF. This chain links TRBV12-3 or TRBV12-4 with TRBJ1-2, with 7 positions matching TRBD1. The CDR3 runs to 12 residues. V lost 6 bases, J lost 6 bases, and 4 bases stayed unmatched.